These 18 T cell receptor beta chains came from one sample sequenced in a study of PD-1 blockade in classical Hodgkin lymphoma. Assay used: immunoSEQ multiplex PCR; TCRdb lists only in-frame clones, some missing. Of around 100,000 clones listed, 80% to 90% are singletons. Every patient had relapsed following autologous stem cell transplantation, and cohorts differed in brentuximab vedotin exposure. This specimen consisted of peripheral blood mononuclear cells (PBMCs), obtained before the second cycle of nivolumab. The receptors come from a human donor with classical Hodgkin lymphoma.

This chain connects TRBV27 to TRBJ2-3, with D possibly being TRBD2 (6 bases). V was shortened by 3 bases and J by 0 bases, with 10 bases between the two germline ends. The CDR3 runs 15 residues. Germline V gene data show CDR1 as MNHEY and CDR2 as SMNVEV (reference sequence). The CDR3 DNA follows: TGTGCCAGCAGTTTCACCGGGACTAGCACAGATACGCAGTATTTT. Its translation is CASSFTGTSTDTQYF.

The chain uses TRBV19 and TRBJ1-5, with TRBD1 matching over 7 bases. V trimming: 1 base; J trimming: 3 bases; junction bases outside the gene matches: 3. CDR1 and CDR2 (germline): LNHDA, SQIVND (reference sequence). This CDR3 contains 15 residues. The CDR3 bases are TGTGCCAGTAGTATAGGCACAGGGGTCAATCAGCCCCAGCATTTT. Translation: CASSIGTGVNQPQHF.

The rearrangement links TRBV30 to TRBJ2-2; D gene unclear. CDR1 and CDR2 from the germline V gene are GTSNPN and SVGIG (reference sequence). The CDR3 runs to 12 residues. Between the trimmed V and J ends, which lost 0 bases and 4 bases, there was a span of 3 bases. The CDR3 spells CAWSVLTGELFF. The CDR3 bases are TGTGCCTGGAGTGTACTCACCGGGGAGCTGTTTTTT. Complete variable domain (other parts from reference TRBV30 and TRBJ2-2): SQTIHQWPATLVQPVGSPLSLECTVEGTSNPNLYWYRQAAGRGLQLLFYSVGIGQISSEVPQNLSASRPQDRQFILSSKKLLLSDSGFYLCAWSVLTGELFFGEGSRLTVL.

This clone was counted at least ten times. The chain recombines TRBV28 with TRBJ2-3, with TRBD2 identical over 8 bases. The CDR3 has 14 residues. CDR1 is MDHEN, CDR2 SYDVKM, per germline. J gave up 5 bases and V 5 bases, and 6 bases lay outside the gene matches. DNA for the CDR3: TGTGCCAGCAGTATTAGCGGGGTTGTAGATACGCAGTATTTT. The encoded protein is CASSISGVVDTQYF.

The CDR3 DNA reads TGTGCCAGCAGTCCCCGGGACAGGGCTGAAAAACTGTTTTTT. It encodes CASSPRDRAEKLFF. The rearrangement links TRBV27 to TRBJ1-4, with 9 bases that match TRBD1. Looked up from germline, CDR1 is MNHEY and CDR2 is SMNVEV (reference sequence). The CDR3 is made up of 14 amino acids. J was trimmed by 7 bases and V by 5 bases; bases with no gene match: 5.

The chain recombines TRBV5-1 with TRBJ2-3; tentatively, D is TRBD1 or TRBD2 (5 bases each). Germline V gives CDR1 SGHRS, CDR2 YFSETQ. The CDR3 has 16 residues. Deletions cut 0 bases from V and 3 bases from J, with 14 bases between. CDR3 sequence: CASSLEGRERTDTQYF. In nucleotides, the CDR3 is TGCGCCAGCAGCTTGGAGGGACGGGAAAGGACAGATACGCAGTATTTT.

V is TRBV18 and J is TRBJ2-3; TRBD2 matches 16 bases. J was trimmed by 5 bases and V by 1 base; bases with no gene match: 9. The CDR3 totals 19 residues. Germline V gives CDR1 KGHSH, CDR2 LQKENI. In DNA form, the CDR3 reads TGTGCCAGCTCACCACAAACCGGGACTAGCGGGGGGGCCGGAGATACGCAGTATTTT. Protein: CASSPQTGTSGGAGDTQYF. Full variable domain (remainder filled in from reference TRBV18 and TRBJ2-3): NAGVMQNPRHLVRRRGQEARLRCSPMKGHSHVYWYRQLPEEGLKFMVYLQKENIIDESGMPKERFSAEFPKEGPSILRIQQVVRGDSAAYFCASSPQTGTSGGAGDTQYFGPGTRLTVL.

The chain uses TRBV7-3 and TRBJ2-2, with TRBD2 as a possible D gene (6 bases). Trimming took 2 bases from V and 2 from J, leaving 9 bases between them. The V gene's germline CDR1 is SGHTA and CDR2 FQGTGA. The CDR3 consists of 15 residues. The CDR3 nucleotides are TGTGCCAGCAGCTTAGGAGGGTTCAACACCGGGGAGCTGTTTTTT. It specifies CASSLGGFNTGELFF.

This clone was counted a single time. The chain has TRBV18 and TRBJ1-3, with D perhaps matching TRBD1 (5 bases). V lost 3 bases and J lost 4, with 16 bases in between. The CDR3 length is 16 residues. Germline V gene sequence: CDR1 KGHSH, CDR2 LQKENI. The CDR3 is CASSPFNDSPGNTIYF. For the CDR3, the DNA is TGTGCCAGCTCACCCTTTAATGACAGTCCAGGAAACACCATATATTTT.

The CDR3 protein is CASSLGKGGPSSYEQYF. The CDR3 DNA follows: TGTGCCAGCAGCTTAGGCAAGGGGGGGCCGAGCTCCTACGAGCAGTACTTC. V is TRBV7-9 and J is TRBJ2-7; D might be TRBD2 (7 bases). The CDR3 sequence is 17 residues long. Germline V gives CDR1 SEHNR, CDR2 FQNEAQ (reference sequence). V gave up 1 base and J gave up 0 bases, with 16 bases separating them.

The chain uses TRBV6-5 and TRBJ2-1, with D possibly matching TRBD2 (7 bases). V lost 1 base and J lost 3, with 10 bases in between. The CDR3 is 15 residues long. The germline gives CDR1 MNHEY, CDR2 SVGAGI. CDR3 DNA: TGTGCCAGCAGTTACTGGGGGGGCGTCTACAATGAGCAGTTCTTC. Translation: CASSYWGGVYNEQFF.

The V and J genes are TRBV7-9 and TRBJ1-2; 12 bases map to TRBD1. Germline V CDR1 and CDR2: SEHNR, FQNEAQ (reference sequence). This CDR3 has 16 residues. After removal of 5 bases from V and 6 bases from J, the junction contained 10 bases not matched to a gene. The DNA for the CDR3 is TGTGCCAGCAGCCTCCGACCGGGACAGGGGGCCAATGGCTACACCTTC. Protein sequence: CASSLRPGQGANGYTF.

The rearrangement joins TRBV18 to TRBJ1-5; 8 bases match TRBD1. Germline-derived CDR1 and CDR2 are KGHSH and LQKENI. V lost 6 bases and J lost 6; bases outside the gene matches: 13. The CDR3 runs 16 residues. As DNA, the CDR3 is TGTGCCAGCTCGAGGACCGGGACAGGCTATACTCAGCCCCAGCATTTT. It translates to CASSRTGTGYTQPQHF.

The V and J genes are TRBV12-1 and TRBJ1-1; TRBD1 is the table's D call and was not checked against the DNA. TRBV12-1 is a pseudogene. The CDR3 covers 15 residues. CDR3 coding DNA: TGTGCCAGCAGCGTCCGGGACAGGGGGAACACTGAAGCTTTCTTT. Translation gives CASSVRDRGNTEAFF.

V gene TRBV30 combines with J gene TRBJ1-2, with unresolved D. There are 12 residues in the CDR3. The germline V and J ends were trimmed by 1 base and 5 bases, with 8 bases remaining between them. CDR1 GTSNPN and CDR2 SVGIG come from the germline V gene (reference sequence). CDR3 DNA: TGTGCCTGGAGTGGTGGTAGATATGGCTACACCTTC. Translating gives CAWSGGRYGYTF.

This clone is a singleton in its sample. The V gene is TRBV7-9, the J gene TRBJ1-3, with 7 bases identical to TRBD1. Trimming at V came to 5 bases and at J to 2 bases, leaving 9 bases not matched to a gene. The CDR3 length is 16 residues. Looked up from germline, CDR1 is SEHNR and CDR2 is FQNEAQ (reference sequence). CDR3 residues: CASSLWTGWTGNTIYF. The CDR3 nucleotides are TGTGCCAGCAGCCTATGGACAGGTTGGACTGGAAACACCATATATTTT.

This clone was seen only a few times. In nucleotides, the CDR3 is TGTGCCAGCAGCTTGGGAGGAGACCCTAGGAATCAGCCCCAGCATTTT. Amino acids: CASSLGGDPRNQPQHF. The V gene is TRBV7-6, the J gene TRBJ1-5; D is undetermined. Germline CDR1 reads SGHVS; CDR2 reads FNYEAQ. The CDR3 loop spans 16 amino acids. Deletions cut 3 bases from V and 4 bases from J, with 16 bases between.

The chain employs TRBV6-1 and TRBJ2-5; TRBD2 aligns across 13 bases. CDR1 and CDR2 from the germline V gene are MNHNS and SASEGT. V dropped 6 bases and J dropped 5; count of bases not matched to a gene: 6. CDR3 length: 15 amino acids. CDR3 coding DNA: TGTGCCAGCAGGGCACTAGCGGGGGGGCTCGAGACCCAGTACTTC. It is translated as CASRALAGGLETQYF.